The present TCR beta chain was sequenced within a study of tumor-infiltrating lymphocytes in primary liver carcinoma. Overall study results and limits: Since sampling was bulk and unsorted, CD4+ and CD8+ repertoires were not compared.

TCR beta cDNA was reverse-transcribed from about 0.45 ug of total RNA. The reaction used a constant-region primer and ProtoScript II reverse transcriptase. The TCR beta library was amplified through three nested multiplex PCR rounds in a modified ARM-PCR procedure. Use of TRBV1-TRBV30 forward primers with a C-beta reverse primer characterized the first two PCR rounds, which lasted nine to eleven cycles each. TCRdb re-analysed the multiplex PCR reads in MiXCR, keeping a single row per CDR3 protein. The data hold 300,000 to 350,000 distinct CDR3 sequences, with around 50% observed a single time. About this clonotype itself: Its antigen is undetermined. This may come from a read error, since a much larger clone is one base off.

This CDR3 has 16 amino acids. Germline loops: CDR1 MNHNS, CDR2 SASEGT. Unsorted whole blood yielded blood RNA, and germline DNA was extracted as well. The material sequenced was peripheral blood. The receptor comes from a woman in her thirties with primary liver carcinoma and hepatitis B virus infection. V is TRBV6-1 and J is TRBJ2-3, with D maybe TRBD1 (6 bases). CDR3 DNA: TGTGCCAGCAGGGGAGACAGGAGACGTCTCACAGGTACGCAGTATTTT. It translates to CASRGDRRRLTGTQYF.